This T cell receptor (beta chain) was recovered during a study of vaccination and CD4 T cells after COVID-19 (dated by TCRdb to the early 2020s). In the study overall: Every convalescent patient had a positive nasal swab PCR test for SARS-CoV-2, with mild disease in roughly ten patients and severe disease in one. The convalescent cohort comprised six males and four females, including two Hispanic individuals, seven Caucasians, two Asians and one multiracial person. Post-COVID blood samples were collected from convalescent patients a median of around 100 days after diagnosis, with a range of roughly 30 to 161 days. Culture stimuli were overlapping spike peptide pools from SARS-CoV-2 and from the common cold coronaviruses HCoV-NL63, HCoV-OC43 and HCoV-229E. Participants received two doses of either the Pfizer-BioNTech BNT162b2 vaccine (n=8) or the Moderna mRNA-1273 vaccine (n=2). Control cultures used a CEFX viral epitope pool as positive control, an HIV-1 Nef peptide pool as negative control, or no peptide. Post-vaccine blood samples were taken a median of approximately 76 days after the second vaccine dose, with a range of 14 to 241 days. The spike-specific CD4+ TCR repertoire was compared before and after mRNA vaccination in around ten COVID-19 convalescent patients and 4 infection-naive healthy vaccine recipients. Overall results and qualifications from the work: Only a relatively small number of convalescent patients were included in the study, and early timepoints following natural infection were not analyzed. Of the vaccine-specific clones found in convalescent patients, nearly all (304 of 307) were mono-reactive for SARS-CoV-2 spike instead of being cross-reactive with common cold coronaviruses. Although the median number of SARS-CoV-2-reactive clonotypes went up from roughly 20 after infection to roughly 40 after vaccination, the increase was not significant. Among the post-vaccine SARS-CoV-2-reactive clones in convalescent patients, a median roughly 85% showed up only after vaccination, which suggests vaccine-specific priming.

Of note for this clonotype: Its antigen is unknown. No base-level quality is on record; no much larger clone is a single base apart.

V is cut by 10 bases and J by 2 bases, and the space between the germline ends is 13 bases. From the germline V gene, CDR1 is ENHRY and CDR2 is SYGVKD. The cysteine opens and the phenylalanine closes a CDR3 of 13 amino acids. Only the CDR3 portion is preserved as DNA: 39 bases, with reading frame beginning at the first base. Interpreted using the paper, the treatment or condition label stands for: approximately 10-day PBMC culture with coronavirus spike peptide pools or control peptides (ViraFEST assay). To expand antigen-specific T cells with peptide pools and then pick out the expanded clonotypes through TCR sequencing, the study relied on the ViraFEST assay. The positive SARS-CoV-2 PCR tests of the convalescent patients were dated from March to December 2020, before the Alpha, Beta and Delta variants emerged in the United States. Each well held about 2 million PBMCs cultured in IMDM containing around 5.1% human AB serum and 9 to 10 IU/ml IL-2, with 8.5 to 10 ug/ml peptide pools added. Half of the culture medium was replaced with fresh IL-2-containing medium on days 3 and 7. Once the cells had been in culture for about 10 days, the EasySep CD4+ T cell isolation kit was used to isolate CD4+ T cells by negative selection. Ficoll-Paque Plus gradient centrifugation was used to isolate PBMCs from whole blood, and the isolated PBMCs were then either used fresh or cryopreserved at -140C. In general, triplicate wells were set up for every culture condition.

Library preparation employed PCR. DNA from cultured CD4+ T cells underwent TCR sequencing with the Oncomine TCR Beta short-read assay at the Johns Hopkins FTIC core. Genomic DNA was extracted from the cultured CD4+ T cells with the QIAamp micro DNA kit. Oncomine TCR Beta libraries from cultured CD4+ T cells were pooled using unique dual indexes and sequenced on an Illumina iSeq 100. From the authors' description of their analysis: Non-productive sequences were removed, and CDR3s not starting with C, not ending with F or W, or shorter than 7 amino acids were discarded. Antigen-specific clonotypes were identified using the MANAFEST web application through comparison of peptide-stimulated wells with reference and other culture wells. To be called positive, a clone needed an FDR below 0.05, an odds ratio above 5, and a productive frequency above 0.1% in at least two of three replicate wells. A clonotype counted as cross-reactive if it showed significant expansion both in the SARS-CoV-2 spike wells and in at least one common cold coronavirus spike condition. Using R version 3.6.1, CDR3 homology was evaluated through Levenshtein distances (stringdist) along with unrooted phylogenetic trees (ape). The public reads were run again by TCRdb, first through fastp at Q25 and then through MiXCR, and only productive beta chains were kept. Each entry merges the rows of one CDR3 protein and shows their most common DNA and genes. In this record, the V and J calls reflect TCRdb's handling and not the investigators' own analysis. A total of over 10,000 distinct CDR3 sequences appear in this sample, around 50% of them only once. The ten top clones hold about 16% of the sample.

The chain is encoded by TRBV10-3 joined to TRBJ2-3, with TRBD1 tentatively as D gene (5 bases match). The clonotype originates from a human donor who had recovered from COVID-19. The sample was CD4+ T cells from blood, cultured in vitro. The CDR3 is CANRRTDTDTQYF. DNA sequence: TGTGCCAACAGGCGGACGGACACAGATACGCAGTATTTT.